This is a list of T cell receptor beta chains from one sample in a study of T cell repertoires in cytomegalovirus infection. TCRdb redid the calling of the reads with MiXCR, one entry per CDR3 protein. The sample lists about 920,000 distinct CDR3 sequences, 30% to 40% occurring once. Their antigens remain unidentified. The sequencing here drew on cultured CD8+ T cells from PBMCs, taken from culture after CMV antigen stimulation. These receptors were obtained from a human donor in good health (CMV status not recorded). Some clones in this sample may be carry-over from other donors' samples. Both conserved end residues are part of each CDR3. The D gene is left open where the match is weak. Rows may omit the clone size; those that give it use once, few, many or a size class.

d_call	clone_size	v_call	j_call	cdr3_nt	cdr3_aa
NA	many	TRBV7-8	TRBJ2-3	TGTGCCAGCAGCTTAGAGGGAGAGAGCACAGATACGCAGTATTTT	CASSLEGESTDTQYF
TRBD2	NA	TRBV4-3	TRBJ2-1	TGCGCCAGCAGCCAAGCGAGCGGGGGAGGGGATGAGCAGTTCTTC	CASSQASGGGDEQFF
NA	many	TRBV19	TRBJ1-1	TGTGCCACTCTGACGGGGAACACTGAAGCTTTCTTT	CATLTGNTEAFF
TRBD2	NA	TRBV15	TRBJ2-3	TGTGCCACCAGCGCGAGACTAGCGGGGGGGTATGATACGCAGTATTTT	CATSARLAGGYDTQYF
NA	few	TRBV6-5	TRBJ2-1	TGTGCCAGCTGGTCTGGGCCACAGGGAGGGAATGAGCAGTTCTTC	CASWSGPQGGNEQFF
NA	NA	TRBV12-3/TRBV12-4	TRBJ1-2	TGTGCCAGCAGTTCCGGGACCCCGTTGCGCTACACCTTC	CASSSGTPLRYTF
NA	many	TRBV7-2	TRBJ2-5	TGTGCCAGCCGCACGGGTGTGGTCCCCCAGTACTTC	CASRTGVVPQYF
TRBD2	NA	TRBV28	TRBJ2-1	TGTGCCAGCAGTTCGCCCTTAGCGGGGGGGCCAAATGAGCAGTTCTTC	CASSSPLAGGPNEQFF
NA	NA	TRBV9	TRBJ2-3	TGTGCCAGCAGCGTAGCCCGGGGAGGGGGCGTCGATACGCAGTATTTT	CASSVARGGGVDTQYF
NA	few	TRBV11-2	TRBJ2-6	TGTGCCAGCAGCTTTCGACAGGGAGGAAGGGCTGGGGCCAACGTCCTGACTTTC	CASSFRQGGRAGANVLTF
TRBD1	many	TRBV7-8	TRBJ2-7	TGTGCCAGCAGCCACAGGGGCTCCTACGAGCAGTACTTC	CASSHRGSYEQYF
NA	NA	TRBV19	TRBJ1-1	TGTGCCAGTAGTACCCTTCCGGGGGCCCTCCTCTTGAACACTGAAGCTTTCTTT	CASSTLPGALLLNTEAFF
NA	NA	TRBV3-1	TRBJ2-7	TGTGCCAGCAGCCAAAAAGGGAACGAGCAGTACTTC	CASSQKGNEQYF
TRBD1	many	TRBV24-1	TRBJ2-1	TGTGCCACCAGTGACCCCCGGGACAGTGGGGGCAATGAGCAGTTCTTC	CATSDPRDSGGNEQFF
NA	NA	TRBV3-1	TRBJ1-4	TGTGCCAGCAGCCACTTCTACAGCGGATTGAATGAAAAACTGTTTTTT	CASSHFYSGLNEKLFF
NA	many	TRBV6-5	TRBJ1-3	TGTGCCAGCAGTTACTCTTCTAGAGGAGGAAACACCATATATTTT	CASSYSSRGGNTIYF
TRBD1	NA	TRBV6-2/TRBV6-3	TRBJ1-1	TGTGCCACCCGGACAGGGGGATATATGAACACTGAAGCTTTCTTT	CATRTGGYMNTEAFF
NA	few	TRBV6-1	TRBJ2-2	TGTGCCAGCACCCCGGGCTTCCCCGGGGAGCTGTTTTTT	CASTPGFPGELFF
NA	few	TRBV6-2/TRBV6-3	TRBJ1-2	TGTGCCAGCAGCCTGGTAGCCTCGGGCTACACCTTC	CASSLVASGYTF
TRBD1	many	TRBV7-9	TRBJ2-7	TGTGCCAGCAGCTTACCGGGACAGGGGACCTACGAGCAGTACTTC	CASSLPGQGTYEQYF
NA	NA	TRBV5-4	TRBJ2-1	TGTGCCAGCAGCTTAGGTTTCGGGGACAATGAGCAGTTCTTC	CASSLGFGDNEQFF
NA	NA	TRBV7-9	TRBJ2-1	TGTGCCAGCAGCCAGCAGGGTTTCAATGAGCAGTTCTTC	CASSQQGFNEQFF
TRBD1	NA	TRBV2	TRBJ2-1	TGTGCCAGCAGCGTCCCGGGGACAGGGAATGAGCAGTTCTTC	CASSVPGTGNEQFF
TRBD1	few	TRBV12-5	TRBJ2-4	TGTGCTAGTGGGCCCGGGACAGGGAGGTACTTC	CASGPGTGRYF
NA	NA	TRBV2	TRBJ1-2	TGTGCCAGCGATTCGGCATCTAACTATGGCTACACCTTC	CASDSASNYGYTF
NA	NA	TRBV28	TRBJ2-2	TGTGCCAGCAGTTTCCCCGGAGGGGGGGGGAGCACCGGGGAGCTGTTTTTT	CASSFPGGGGSTGELFF
NA	few	TRBV4-1	TRBJ2-7	TGCGCCAGCAGCACCCGCGCAGGGCTTCCCTACGAGCAGTACTTC	CASSTRAGLPYEQYF
NA	NA	TRBV14	TRBJ2-1	TGTGCCAGCAGCATACTAGGCAGCTCCTACAATGAGCAGTTCTTC	CASSILGSSYNEQFF
NA	NA	TRBV9	TRBJ1-1	TGTGCCAGCAGCGTAGCAGGGGTCGACACTGAAGCTTTCTTT	CASSVAGVDTEAFF
TRBD1	NA	TRBV7-6	TRBJ2-1	TGTGCCAGCAGCGGGCCGGGACAGGTCAATGAGCAGTTCTTC	CASSGPGQVNEQFF
NA	few	TRBV6-5	TRBJ1-2	TGTGCCAGCAGCCTACAGGAGAACTATGGCTACACCTTC	CASSLQENYGYTF
NA	many	TRBV7-9	TRBJ1-2	TGTGCCAGCAGCTTAGCCCCGGCCGGGGTGAATGGCTACACCTTC	CASSLAPAGVNGYTF
NA	few	TRBV7-3	TRBJ2-3	TGTGCCAGCAGCCAAATTTTCGGGGATACGCAGTATTTT	CASSQIFGDTQYF
NA	NA	TRBV15	TRBJ2-3	TGTGCCACCAGCGCCCCTACAGATACGCAGTATTTT	CATSAPTDTQYF
TRBD1	few	TRBV6-2/TRBV6-3	TRBJ1-6	TGTGCCAGCAGTTCCGGACAGGGCAATCCACCCCTCCACTTT	CASSSGQGNPPLHF
NA	NA	TRBV6-5	TRBJ2-7	TGTGCCAGCAGTTACTCCCGGACGAGCTCCTACGAGCAGTACTTC	CASSYSRTSSYEQYF
NA	NA	TRBV12-3/TRBV12-4	TRBJ1-2	TGTGCCAGCAGTTTGTTGGGTGGCTACACCTTC	CASSLLGGYTF
NA	NA	TRBV12-5	TRBJ1-2	TGTGCTAGTGGTTTTGATCCGGACTATGGCTACACCTTC	CASGFDPDYGYTF
TRBD2	NA	TRBV7-3	TRBJ2-2	TGTGCCAGCAGCCCGGGTTTCACTAGCGGGGGGAACACCGGGGAGCTGTTTTTT	CASSPGFTSGGNTGELFF
NA	once	TRBV19	TRBJ2-7	TGTGCCAGTAGTACCCAACTAACGGCCACCTACGAGCAGTACTTC	CASSTQLTATYEQYF
TRBD2	NA	TRBV7-6	TRBJ2-3	TGTGCCAGCAGCTTAGTAGCGGGGGGGCCGGGCACAGATACGCAGTATTTT	CASSLVAGGPGTDTQYF
TRBD1	NA	TRBV7-8	TRBJ1-2	TGTGCCAGCAGCCAATCGACAGGGAATGGCTACACCTTC	CASSQSTGNGYTF
NA	NA	TRBV27	TRBJ2-2	TGTGCCAGCAGTTTCCTGACACCTGGCACCGGGGAGCTGTTTTTT	CASSFLTPGTGELFF
NA	few	TRBV27	TRBJ1-5	TGTGCCAGCAGTTTTGGGGGAGGGGCGGTTCAGCCCCAGCATTTT	CASSFGGGAVQPQHF